The rows below give T cell receptor beta chains drawn from one sample of a study of shared clonotypes between healthy human individuals. TCRdb's table, derived via immunoSEQ multiplex PCR, lists solely in-frame clones and lacks some. This table has 2 million to 3 million clones, approximately 90% appearing once. The material sequenced was naive CD4+ T cells sorted from blood. The source of these receptors is a man between 18 and 29 years old in good health. The CDR3 runs from the conserved cysteine through the conserved F or W. The D gene is left open where the match is weak.

CDR3aa: CASTRRGAGETQYF
d_gene: .
v_gene: TRBV2
j_gene: TRBJ2-5

CDR3aa: CASRFIASALSGANVLTF
d_gene: .
v_gene: TRBV11-2
j_gene: TRBJ2-6

CDR3aa: CASRRGANYGYTF
d_gene: .
v_gene: TRBV6-5
j_gene: TRBJ1-2

CDR3aa: CASGVRRGVTDTQYF
d_gene: TRBD2
v_gene: TRBV19
j_gene: TRBJ2-3

CDR3aa: CASSHGQANTGELFF
d_gene: TRBD1
v_gene: TRBV14
j_gene: TRBJ2-2

CDR3aa: CAWSRDSYQPQHF
d_gene: TRBD1
v_gene: TRBV30
j_gene: TRBJ1-5

CDR3aa: CASSLQLAGGETQYF
d_gene: TRBD2
v_gene: TRBV5-4
j_gene: TRBJ2-5

CDR3aa: CASSLLSSGGPYEQYF
d_gene: TRBD2
v_gene: TRBV11-2
j_gene: .

CDR3aa: CASSPSPEGLGGTF
d_gene: .
v_gene: TRBV18
j_gene: TRBJ1-2

CDR3aa: CASAVGPNNYGYTF
d_gene: .
v_gene: TRBV19
j_gene: TRBJ1-2

CDR3aa: CASSASGQGGEQYF
d_gene: TRBD1
v_gene: TRBV25-1
j_gene: TRBJ2-7

CDR3aa: CASSQVGQGISTYEQYF
d_gene: .
v_gene: TRBV4-1
j_gene: .

CDR3aa: CASSQEGVPSSYNEQFF
d_gene: .
v_gene: TRBV4-1
j_gene: TRBJ2-1

CDR3aa: CASSYLAGGVDGYTF
d_gene: TRBD1
v_gene: TRBV6-5
j_gene: TRBJ1-2

CDR3aa: CASSIRGLGETQYF
d_gene: TRBD1
v_gene: TRBV7-2
j_gene: TRBJ2-5